Below, 10 T cell receptor beta chains from the same sample are listed, as sequenced in a study of T cells in tuberculosis. Specified time point: new active TB diagnosis, blood taken before or within 7 days of starting treatment. The data were produced by immunoSEQ multiplex PCR, yet TCRdb's version contains in-frame clones alone and is incomplete. This sample yields about 40,000 clones, of which roughly 94% are seen a single time; 3.5% to 5% belongs to the top ten. The sample was PBMCs, taken at tuberculosis diagnosis. The origin of the receptors is an adult with tuberculosis.

The J gene is TRBJ2-2, the V gene TRBV12-5; TRBD2 matches 7 bases. V was clipped by 3 bases and J by 0 bases; unmatched bases: 22. The germline V gene has CDR1 LGHNT and CDR2 FRNRAP. This CDR3 is 22 amino acids long. In nucleotides, the CDR3 is TGTGCTAGTGGTTTTTTCGATAACGTAGTCTTAGCGGGTCTGTCGAACACCGGGGAGCTGTTTTTT. The encoded protein is CASGFFDNVVLAGLSNTGELFF.

The V gene is TRBV5-1, the J gene TRBJ2-5, with 10 bases identical to TRBD2. Germline CDR1 SGHRS, CDR2 YFSETQ. V dropped 3 bases and J dropped 2; count of bases not matched to a gene: 13. This CDR3 comprises 18 residues. The CDR3 DNA sequence: TGCGCCAGCAGCTCCGGACGTTTAGCGGGGGGCGTTCAAGAGACCCAGTACTTC. Its protein is CASSSGRLAGGVQETQYF.

The V gene is TRBV10-3, the J gene TRBJ1-2, with D tentatively TRBD1 (5 bases). CDR3 length: 15 residues. The germline V gene has CDR1 ENHRY and CDR2 SYGVKD. The ends were cut back, 0 bases at V and 2 bases at J, with 10 bases in the middle. The CDR3 nucleotides read TGTGCCATCAGTGAGTCGGGGGAGGGGAACTATGGCTACACCTTC. It yields the protein CAISESGEGNYGYTF.

This clone has only one observation. CDR3 nucleotide sequence: TGTGCCAGCAGCTTAGGGACAGGGGTTACCGGGGAGCTGTTTTTT. Translated: CASSLGTGVTGELFF. V usage is TRBV11-3 and J usage is TRBJ2-2; 9 positions agree with TRBD1. The CDR3 has 15 residues. V gave up 1 base and J gave up 5 bases; unmatched junction bases: 2. Germline values: CDR1 SGHNT, CDR2 YENEEA.

This chain links TRBV6-5 with TRBJ2-2; 9 nucleotides agree with TRBD1. This CDR3 region has 15 residues. CDR1 MNHEY and CDR2 SVGAGI come from the germline V gene. Trimming took 5 bases from V and 4 from J; bases not matched to a gene: 5. CDR3 DNA: TGTGCCAGCAGTCCCGACAGGGGGGGCACCGGGGAGCTGTTTTTT. This codes for CASSPDRGGTGELFF.

This rearrangement joins TRBV6-5 to TRBJ1-1; D ambiguous. The V and J ends lost 7 bases and 2 bases respectively, with 11 bases between them. The CDR3 totals 13 residues. CDR1 is MNHEY, CDR2 SVGAGI, per germline. CDR3 in amino acids: CASTRYLNTEAFF. Here the CDR3 DNA reads TGTGCCAGCACCCGCTACCTTAACACTGAAGCTTTCTTT.

The V gene is TRBV7-9, the J gene TRBJ1-1; unclear D gene. CDR1 SEHNR and CDR2 FQNEAQ come from the germline V gene (reference sequence). Trimming pared 5 bases from V and 1 base from J, leaving 11 bases between. This CDR3 has 14 residues. The CDR3 nucleotides read TGTGCCAGCAGCCAAGAAAGGAGGAACACTGAAGCTTTCTTT. It translates to CASSQERRNTEAFF.

The chain has TRBV7-2 and TRBJ1-1; 8 positions match TRBD1. Germline V gene sequence: CDR1 SGHTA, CDR2 FQGNSA. With V trimmed by 5 bases and J by 1 base, 6 bases remained unmatched. This CDR3 has 15 amino acids. The CDR3 here is CASSPDRVGNTEAFF. The CDR3 DNA follows: TGTGCCAGCAGCCCGGACAGGGTGGGGAACACTGAAGCTTTCTTT.

This clone occurred once. The rearrangement uses TRBV7-3 and TRBJ1-1, with D possibly being TRBD1 (5 bases). Germline-derived CDR1 and CDR2 are SGHTA and FQGTGA. V shed 1 base and J shed 3 bases, with 6 bases lying between them. The CDR3 sequence is 13 residues long. For the CDR3, the DNA is TGTGCCAGCAGCTTAAGGGGGGACACTGAAGCTTTCTTT. Translated, it gives CASSLRGDTEAFF.

The CDR3 nucleotides read TGTGCCAGTAAGGGGCTCCCCGGGGAGCTGTTTTTT. It is translated as CASKGLPGELFF. The chain has TRBV19 and TRBJ2-2, with D possibly TRBD1 on 5 matching bases. The V end was cut by 7 bases, the J end by 6 bases, with 9 bases between. CDR3 length: 12 amino acids. CDR1 is LNHDA and CDR2 is SQIVND in the germline V gene (reference sequence). Combining the CDR3 with reference TRBV19 and TRBJ2-2 gives the whole variable domain DGGITQSPKYLFRKEGQNVTLSCEQNLNHDAMYWYRQDPGQGLRLIYYSQIVNDFQKGDIAEGYSVSREKKESFPLTVTSAQKNPTAFYLCASKGLPGELFFGEGSRLTVL.